What follows are 20 T cell receptor beta chains derived from one specimen sequenced in a study of blood T cells in healthy people across ages. Next came a second PCR, run for about 6 to 11 cycles, which used a sample-barcoded 5' primer along with a J-beta primer mix. One entry per CDR3 protein results from TCRdb running MiXCR on the 5' RACE reads. The sample lists approximately 780,000 distinct CDR3 sequences, about a quarter occurring once. The sample also formed part of further work on T cells of mothers and their children.

Material: blood. The receptors shown here come from a boy aged 5-17 years in good health.

This clonotype came up a few times. The junction departs from the called germline gene at one end, perhaps through a read error. The chain carries TRBV6-2 or TRBV6-3 and TRBJ2-5; perhaps TRBD2 as D (6 bases). Germline V gene sequence: CDR1 MNHEY, CDR2 SVGEGT. The CDR3 spans 12 residues. The CDR3: CASSYSRDPVDF. The CDR3 region has the DNA TGTGCCAGCAGTTACTCGCGGGACCCAGTGGACTTC.

This clonotype has a handful of counts. This chain joins TRBV18 and TRBJ1-1, with 7 bases that match TRBD1. This CDR3 is built from 15 residues. The germline V gene has CDR1 KGHSH and CDR2 LQKENI. J lost 4 bases, V lost 3 bases, and 8 bases had no gene match. CDR3 protein: CASSPISTGTTEAFF. The CDR3 bases are TGTGCCAGCTCACCCATCTCGACAGGGACCACTGAAGCTTTCTTT.

This chain uses TRBV20-1 with TRBJ2-1; 15 bases agree with TRBD2. Germline V gene sequence: CDR1 DFQATT, CDR2 SNEGSKA (reference sequence). The CDR3 is 17 amino acids. The J segment lost 4 bases and the V segment lost 6 bases, leaving 10 bases of the junction unmatched. The CDR3 DNA reads as TGCAGTGCCTCAGGGACTAGCGGGGGGTTCGATTACAATGAGCAGTTCTTC. Its protein product is CSASGTSGGFDYNEQFF.

The J gene is TRBJ2-2, the V gene TRBV9, with TRBD2 matching over 8 bases. Trimming removed 0 bases from V and 5 bases from J; junction bases left unmatched: 3. The CDR3 is 15 residues long. CDR1 is SGDLS, CDR2 YYNGEE, per germline. In DNA form, the CDR3 reads TGTGCCAGCAGCGTAGCCGGGGGGGCAACCGGGGAGCTGTTTTTT. Protein sequence: CASSVAGGATGELFF.

The CDR3 bases are TGTGCCAGCGGGACAGGGGCCGCACACCAAAAACTGTTTTTT. This encodes CASGTGAAHQKLFF. The chain joins TRBV7-9 to TRBJ1-4, with 10 bases fitting TRBD1. The CDR3 runs 14 residues. V lost 8 bases and J lost 9; bases outside the gene matches: 9. Germline CDR1 and CDR2: SEHNR and FQNEAQ (reference sequence).

The chain joins TRBV29-1 to TRBJ2-7; 9 bases match TRBD1. Germline V lookup: CDR1 SQVTM, CDR2 ANQGSEA. V lost 5 bases and J lost 4; bases outside the gene matches: 9. The CDR3 extends over 14 amino acids. As DNA, the CDR3 is TGCAGCGTTAGAGACGCCGGGACAGGGTACGAGCAGTACTTC. The encoded protein is CSVRDAGTGYEQYF.

V gene TRBV5-1 combines with J gene TRBJ2-5, with 10 bases aligning to TRBD2. V gave up 0 bases and J gave up 1 base; unmatched junction bases: 6. This CDR3 spans 17 amino acids. The germline V gene has CDR1 SGHRS and CDR2 YFSETQ. The CDR3 loop reads CASSLAWASGGQETQYF. CDR3 bases: TGCGCCAGCAGCTTGGCCTGGGCTAGCGGGGGCCAAGAGACCCAGTACTTC.

The chain carries TRBV28 and TRBJ1-3, with D unresolved. The V end was cut by 5 bases, the J end by 4 bases, with 15 bases between. The CDR3 extends over 15 amino acids. The germline V gene has CDR1 MDHEN and CDR2 SYDVKM. CDR3 sequence reads: CASSPLQATGNTIYF. The CDR3 bases are TGTGCCAGCAGTCCCCTCCAGGCAACGGGAAACACCATATATTTT.

This clonotype was detected a few times. This sequence joins TRBV20-1 and TRBJ2-5; either TRBD1 or TRBD2 may supply D (5 bases each). Trimming stripped 1 base from V and 5 bases from J, with 17 bases between. CDR1 is DFQATT, CDR2 SNEGSKA, per germline (reference sequence). The CDR3 sequence is 15 residues long. CDR3 protein: CSARALTGTSETQYF. CDR3 bases: TGCAGTGCTAGAGCCCTAACCGGGACGAGTGAGACCCAGTACTTC.

This clonotype has more than one count but fewer than ten. Written as DNA, the CDR3 is TGTGCCAGCAGCTCGGGGGGAAAAGAGACCCAGTACTTC. This translates into CASSSGGKETQYF. The chain joins TRBV7-2 to TRBJ2-5; 7 bases match TRBD2. V lost 4 bases and J lost 3; bases outside the gene matches: 2. The CDR3 has 13 residues. Germline CDR1 is SGHTA and CDR2 is FQGNSA.

This clonotype was detected only a few times. V is TRBV2 and J is TRBJ1-4, with TRBD1 as a possible D gene (5 bases). Germline lookup yields CDR1 SNHLY and CDR2 FYNNEI. This CDR3 comprises 10 residues. V lost 6 bases and J lost 12, with 8 bases in between. CDR3 in amino acids: CASSLGELFF. The CDR3 DNA is TGTGCCAGCAGCCTGGGGGAACTGTTTTTT.

The CDR3 nucleotides are TGCAGCGTTGACGGCAGCTATGGCTACACCTTC. Translated: CSVDGSYGYTF. V usage is TRBV29-1 and J usage is TRBJ1-2; no definite D call. This CDR3 has 11 amino acids. CDR1 is SQVTM, CDR2 ANQGSEA, per germline. Trimming took off 3 bases at V and 4 bases at J, with 6 bases between the two ends.

This chain links TRBV20-1 with TRBJ2-5; D possibly matches TRBD1 or TRBD2 (5 bases each). CDR1 is DFQATT, CDR2 SNEGSKA, per germline (reference sequence). V gave up 5 bases and J gave up 0 bases, with 22 bases separating them. The length of the CDR3 is 17 residues. The CDR3 protein is CSAGGMRFGENQETQYF. The CDR3 region has the DNA TGCAGTGCTGGGGGAATGCGTTTTGGGGAGAACCAAGAGACCCAGTACTTC.

The chain combines TRBV5-1 with TRBJ2-1; 7 nucleotides match TRBD1. The V and J ends lost 0 bases and 6 bases, in that order; junction bases with no gene match: 6. Germline lookup yields CDR1 SGHRS and CDR2 YFSETQ. This CDR3 spans 15 amino acids. The CDR3 nucleotides are TGCGCCAGCAGCTTGGGGTCGACAGGGCTCAATGAGCAGTTCTTC. Translation gives CASSLGSTGLNEQFF.

CDR3 coding DNA: TGTGCCACCCACTCAGATACGCAGTATTTT. Its protein is CATHSDTQYF. The V call is TRBV12-3 or TRBV12-4, the J call TRBJ2-3, with D hard to call. CDR3 length: 10 residues. Trimming stripped 10 bases from V and 4 bases from J, with 6 bases between.

This clonotype was recorded a few times. This chain links TRBV28 with TRBJ2-7; D possibly corresponds to TRBD2 (6 bases). CDR1 and CDR2 from the germline V gene are MDHEN and SYDVKM. The CDR3 is 15 amino acids. With 3 bases removed from V and 4 bases from J, the gap between germline ends came to 16 bases. The CDR3, as DNA: TGTGCCAGCAGTTTTGGAGCGGGCCCTATATACGAGCAGTACTTC. Its protein is CASSFGAGPIYEQYF.

The J gene is TRBJ1-1, the V gene TRBV6-1; the D is unclear. V was trimmed by 7 bases and J by 3 bases, leaving 12 bases between them. Per germline, CDR1 MNHNS and CDR2 SASEGT. The CDR3 has 13 amino acids. The CDR3 protein is CASTYSSYTEAFF. The CDR3 bases are TGTGCCAGCACCTATAGCAGTTACACTGAAGCTTTCTTT.

The sample holds a few counts of this clonotype. The V and J genes are TRBV20-1 and TRBJ1-6, with D possibly being TRBD1 (5 bases). The germline CDR1 and CDR2 sequences are DFQATT and SNEGSKA (reference sequence). The CDR3 length is 14 residues. Between the trimmed V and J ends, which lost 4 bases and 3 bases, there was a span of 10 bases. DNA for the CDR3: TGCAGTGCTATCGGGACTTACTATAATTCACCCCTCCACTTT. Translated: CSAIGTYYNSPLHF.

This clonotype was counted once. The genes are TRBV5-1 and TRBJ2-2, with 7 nucleotides matching TRBD2. The CDR3 runs 16 residues. J lost 4 bases, V lost 0 bases, and 6 bases had no gene match. CDR1 is SGHRS, CDR2 YFSETQ, per germline. CDR3 DNA sequence: TGCGCCAGCAGCTTGGTACCGCGGGGGAGCACCGGGGAGCTGTTTTTT. This encodes CASSLVPRGSTGELFF.

CDR3 amino acids: CASRPGAMNTEAFF. The CDR3 DNA reads TGTGCCAGCAGGCCCGGGGCCATGAACACTGAAGCTTTCTTT. The V and J genes are TRBV27 and TRBJ1-1; tentatively, D is TRBD1 (5 bases). The CDR3 consists of 14 residues. Germline CDR1 is MNHEY and CDR2 is SMNVEV (reference sequence). Trimming pared 6 bases from V and 0 bases from J, leaving 11 bases between.